This section outlines one T cell receptor (beta chain) sequence together with its context. The CDR3 is made up of 14 amino acids. V was clipped by 6 bases and J by 0 bases, with 9 bases between them. Germline-derived CDR1 and CDR2 are MNHEY and SVGAGI. Profiled with immunoSEQ multiplex PCR; TCRdb holds only in-frame clones, not every one. This table holds 31,000 or so clones, roughly nine tenths found once. This entry is derived from a study of T cells in narcolepsy. The chain carries TRBV6-5 and TRBJ1-5; no reliable D call. The specimen sequenced was CD45RA- memory CD4+ T cells from PBMCs. This TCR was sampled from a human donor with narcolepsy. As DNA, the CDR3 is TGTGCCAGCAGAGAACGGGGTAGCAATCAGCCCCAGCATTTT. It codes for CASRERGSNQPQHF.